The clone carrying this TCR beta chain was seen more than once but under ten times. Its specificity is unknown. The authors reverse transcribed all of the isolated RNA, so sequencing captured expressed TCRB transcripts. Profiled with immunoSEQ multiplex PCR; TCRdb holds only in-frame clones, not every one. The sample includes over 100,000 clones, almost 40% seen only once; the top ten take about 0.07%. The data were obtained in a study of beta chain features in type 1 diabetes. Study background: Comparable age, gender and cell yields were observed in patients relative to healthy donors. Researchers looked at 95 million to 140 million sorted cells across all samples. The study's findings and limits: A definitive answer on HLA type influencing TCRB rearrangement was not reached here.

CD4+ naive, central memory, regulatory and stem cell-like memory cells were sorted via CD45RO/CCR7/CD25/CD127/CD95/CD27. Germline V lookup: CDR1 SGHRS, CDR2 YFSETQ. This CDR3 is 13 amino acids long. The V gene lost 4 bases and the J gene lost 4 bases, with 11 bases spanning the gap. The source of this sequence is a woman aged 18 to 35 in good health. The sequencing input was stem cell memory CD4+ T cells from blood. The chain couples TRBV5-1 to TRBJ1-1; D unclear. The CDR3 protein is CASSPPGVTEAFF. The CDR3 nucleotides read TGCGCCAGCAGCCCGCCCGGGGTCACTGAAGCTTTCTTT.